The present TCR beta chain was sequenced within a study of control samples from healthy donors and cancer patients. V dropped 4 bases and J dropped 7 bases, with 13 bases sitting between them. This CDR3 has 13 residues. Looked up from germline, CDR1 is MNHEY and CDR2 is SVGEGT. The table came from immunoSEQ multiplex PCR; TCRdb's copy has only in-frame clones and leaves some out. The repertoire holds roughly 90,000 clones, with roughly 89% as singletons. V gene TRBV6-2 or TRBV6-3 combines with J gene TRBJ1-2; no reliable D call. This receptor was obtained from a woman in her forties or fifties with colorectal cancer. Material: PBMCs. CDR3 in amino acids: CASSSGRVFGYTF. DNA for the CDR3: TGTGCCAGCAGTTCCGGACGGGTTTTTGGCTACACCTTC.